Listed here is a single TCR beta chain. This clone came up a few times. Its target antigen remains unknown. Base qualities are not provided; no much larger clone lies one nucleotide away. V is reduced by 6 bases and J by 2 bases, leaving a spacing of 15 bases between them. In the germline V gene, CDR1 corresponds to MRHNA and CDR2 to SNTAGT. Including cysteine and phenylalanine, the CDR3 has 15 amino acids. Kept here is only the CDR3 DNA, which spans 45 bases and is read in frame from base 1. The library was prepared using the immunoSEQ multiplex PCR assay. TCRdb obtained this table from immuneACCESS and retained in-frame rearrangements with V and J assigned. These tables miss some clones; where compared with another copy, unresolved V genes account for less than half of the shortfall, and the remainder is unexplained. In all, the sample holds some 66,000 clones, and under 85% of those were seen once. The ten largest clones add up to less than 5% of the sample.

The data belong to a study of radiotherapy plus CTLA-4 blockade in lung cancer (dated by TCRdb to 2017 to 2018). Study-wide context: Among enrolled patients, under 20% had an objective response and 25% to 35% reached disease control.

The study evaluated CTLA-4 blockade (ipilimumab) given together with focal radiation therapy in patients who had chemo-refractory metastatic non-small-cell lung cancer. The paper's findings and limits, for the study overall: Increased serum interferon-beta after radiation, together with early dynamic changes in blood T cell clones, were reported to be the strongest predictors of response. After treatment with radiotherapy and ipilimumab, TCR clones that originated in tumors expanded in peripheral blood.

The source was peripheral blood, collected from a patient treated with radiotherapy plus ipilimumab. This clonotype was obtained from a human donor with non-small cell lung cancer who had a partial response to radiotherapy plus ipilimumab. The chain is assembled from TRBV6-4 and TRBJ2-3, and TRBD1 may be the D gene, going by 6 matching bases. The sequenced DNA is TGTGCCAGCAGCCCTACTCGGACAGACACAGATACGCAGTATTTT. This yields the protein CASSPTRTDTDTQYF.